Shown below are 30 T cell receptor beta chains from a single sample sequenced in a study of T cell changes during pregnancy in multiple sclerosis. Sequencing used immunoSEQ multiplex PCR; TCRdb keeps in-frame clones, though not all of them. The sample contains around 92,000 clones, 90% to 95% of which appear only once. This material consisted of peripheral blood, taken in the first trimester of pregnancy. The receptors here all came from a female donor with multiple sclerosis, enrolled in a pregnancy study.

This chain joins TRBV27 and TRBJ2-7, with 7 bases that match TRBD2. V lost 0 bases and J lost 2; bases outside the gene matches: 7. This CDR3 has 16 amino acids. The germline gives CDR1 MNHEY, CDR2 SMNVEV (reference sequence). The CDR3 is CASSLSADGGTYEQYF. DNA for the CDR3: TGTGCCAGCAGTTTATCTGCGGACGGGGGGACCTACGAGCAGTACTTC.

This clone has only a few counts. This rearrangement joins TRBV5-6 to TRBJ2-7; TRBD2 is a possible D gene (7 bases). Deletions cut 1 base from V and 4 bases from J, with 27 bases between. The CDR3 contains 19 residues. CDR1 SGHDT and CDR2 YYEEEE come from the germline V gene. CDR3 in DNA: TGTGCCAGCAGCTTGAACTGGTCGCGAGGGGGGGCGAGTAGGTACGAGCAGTACTTC. Its protein is CASSLNWSRGGASRYEQYF.

The chain recombines TRBV13 with TRBJ2-1, with 9 bases that match TRBD1. Germline trimming cut 0 bases from V and 7 bases from J; bases unmatched to any gene: 7. Germline loops: CDR1 PRHDT, CDR2 FYEKMQ (reference sequence). There are 16 residues in the CDR3. The CDR3 DNA reads TGTGCCAGCAGCTTAGGTCTGGGACAGGGTAATAATGAGCAGTTCTTC. It specifies CASSLGLGQGNNEQFF.

The chain couples TRBV6-1 to TRBJ1-2, with a tentative D call TRBD1 (6 bases). V shed 5 bases and J shed 0 bases, with 13 bases lying between them. This CDR3 has 15 amino acids. Germline lookup yields CDR1 MNHNS and CDR2 SASEGT. The CDR3 DNA reads as TGTGCCAGCAGTATTACAGGGAAACCTAACTATGGCTACACCTTC. Translation gives CASSITGKPNYGYTF.

This clone was detected once. The CDR3 region is CASRNLLELTDTQYF. The CDR3 DNA reads TGTGCCAGCAGAAACCTACTAGAGCTCACAGATACGCAGTATTTT. The chain employs TRBV6-6 and TRBJ2-3, with D perhaps TRBD2 (5 bases). This CDR3 region has 15 residues. The V gene lost 6 bases and the J gene lost 2 bases, with 15 bases spanning the gap. CDR1 is MNHNY and CDR2 is SVGAGI in the germline V gene (reference sequence).

This chain joins TRBV10-3 and TRBJ1-1; possibly TRBD1 for D (6 bases). V was pared by 11 bases and J by 0 bases, with 16 bases between. The CDR3 is 14 residues long. Per the germline V gene, CDR1 is ENHRY and CDR2 is SYGVKD. The CDR3, as DNA: TGTGCCGCCGGACAGTCTAGTCTGAACACTGAAGCTTTCTTT. Translating it yields CAAGQSSLNTEAFF.

This clone was seen a few times. This chain joins TRBV30 and TRBJ1-4; D gene uncertain. V was trimmed by 3 bases and J by 16 bases, leaving 6 bases between them. Looked up from germline, CDR1 is GTSNPN and CDR2 is SVGIG (reference sequence). The CDR3 runs to 8 residues. This CDR3 reads CAWSPKFF. CDR3 nucleotides: TGTGCCTGGAGCCCCAAGTTTTTT.

J is TRBJ2-7 and V is TRBV4-1; possible D gene TRBD2, 6 bases. The CDR3 is 13 amino acids. In germline, CDR1 is MGHRA, CDR2 YSYEKL. V lost 1 base to trimming and J lost 5 bases, with 9 bases between them. The CDR3 DNA sequence: TGCGCCAGCAGCCAAGTACTAGCTCACGAGCAGTACTTC. Its protein product is CASSQVLAHEQYF.

The V gene is TRBV29-1, the J gene TRBJ2-7, with 10 bases fitting TRBD1. This CDR3 is built from 13 residues. Germline CDR1 reads SQVTM; CDR2 reads ANQGSEA. The V and J ends lost 6 bases and 3 bases, in that order; junction bases with no gene match: 5. DNA of the CDR3: TGCAGCGTCGAGGACAGGGGGAGCTACGAGCAGTACTTC. This codes for CSVEDRGSYEQYF.

In regard to this clone: The same CDR3 can be traced to other DNA sequences in this sample. The rearrangement uses TRBV6-5 and TRBJ1-1, with 7 bases fitting TRBD1. The CDR3 extends over 14 amino acids. V was pared by 0 bases and J by 2 bases, with 0 bases of the junction left unmatched. CDR1 MNHEY and CDR2 SVGAGI come from the germline V gene. The CDR3 here is CASSYSGGNTEAFF. The CDR3 DNA reads as TGTGCCAGCAGTTACTCAGGGGGCAACACTGAAGCTTTCTTT.

This chain uses TRBV5-6 with TRBJ2-5; D possibly corresponds to TRBD2 (6 bases). Trimming pared 2 bases from V and 3 bases from J, leaving 14 bases between. Germline CDR1 SGHDT, CDR2 YYEEEE. This CDR3 has 15 amino acids. In DNA form, the CDR3 reads TGTGCCAGCAGCTTACCAGCGGGTTTGAAAGAGACCCAGTACTTC. Translated: CASSLPAGLKETQYF.

The chain links TRBV5-6 to TRBJ2-2; unclear D gene. The CDR3 length is 14 residues. Germline V gene data show CDR1 as SGHDT and CDR2 as YYEEEE. The V end lost 5 bases, the J end lost 3 bases, and 11 bases lay between the germline ends. CDR3 in DNA: TGTGCCAGCAGTCCCGACTCGTACACCGGGGAGCTGTTTTTT. This encodes CASSPDSYTGELFF.

This clone was detected once. The gene calls are TRBV30 and TRBJ1-3, with D uncertain. The germline V and J ends were trimmed by 5 bases and 2 bases, with 13 bases remaining between them. The CDR3 is 14 residues long. Germline CDR1 is GTSNPN and CDR2 is SVGIG (reference sequence). CDR3 in DNA: TGTGCCTGGCGGCCTAGATCCCCTGGAAACACCATATATTTT. It codes for CAWRPRSPGNTIYF.

CDR3 in amino acids: CASSPNQETQYF. The CDR3, as DNA: TGTGCCAGCAGCCCCAACCAAGAGACCCAGTACTTC. The chain employs TRBV9 and TRBJ2-5, with D uncertain. V shed 4 bases and J shed 0 bases, with 4 bases lying between them. The CDR3 runs to 12 residues. The V gene's germline CDR1 is SGDLS and CDR2 YYNGEE.

V and J are TRBV5-6 and TRBJ2-3, with TRBD2 matching over 9 bases. Trimming took 7 bases from V and 0 from J; bases not matched to a gene: 6. From germline, CDR1 is SGHDT and CDR2 YYEEEE. The CDR3 spans 15 residues. This CDR3 reads CASATSGTSTDTQYF. The CDR3 DNA reads TGTGCCAGCGCGACTAGCGGAACTAGCACAGATACGCAGTATTTT.

The rearrangement joins TRBV6-1 to TRBJ1-2; D perhaps matches TRBD1 (5 bases). The CDR3 has 16 amino acids. Per germline, CDR1 MNHNS and CDR2 SASEGT. V was cut by 3 bases and J by 5 bases, with 19 bases left in between. The CDR3 protein is CASSEMARVSAYGYTF. The CDR3 nucleotides are TGTGCCAGCAGTGAGATGGCCAGGGTGTCTGCTTATGGCTACACCTTC.

The J gene is TRBJ1-6, the V gene TRBV14; D gene uncertain. The CDR3 has 14 residues. CDR1 and CDR2 (germline): SGHDN, FVKESK. The V end was cut by 3 bases, the J end by 7 bases, with 10 bases between. In DNA, the CDR3 is TGTGCCAGCAGCCAGAATGCGGCAAATTCACCCCTCCACTTT. Its translation is CASSQNAANSPLHF.

This sequence joins TRBV7-2 and TRBJ1-3; D may be TRBD1 (6 bases). The CDR3 is 15 amino acids. V lost 4 bases and J 5 bases, leaving 15 bases between the germline ends. Germline CDR1 reads SGHTA; CDR2 reads FQGNSA. CDR3 sequence (DNA): TGTGCCAGCAGCTCGCACAGGGTGTTGAGAAACACCATATATTTT. Protein product: CASSSHRVLRNTIYF. The full variable domain, its missing parts supplied by reference TRBV7-2 and TRBJ1-3, is GAGVSQSPSNKVTEKGKDVELRCDPISGHTALYWYRQSLGQGLEFLIYFQGNSAPDKSGLPSDRFSAERTGGSVSTLTIQRTQQEDSAVYLCASSSHRVLRNTIYFGEGSWLTVV.

The chain links TRBV5-6 to TRBJ1-2, with a tentative D call TRBD1 (5 bases). Trimming removed 4 bases from V and 6 bases from J, with 13 bases in between. Germline V gene sequence: CDR1 SGHDT, CDR2 YYEEEE. The CDR3 covers 13 residues. In DNA, the CDR3 is TGTGCCAGCAGCGGGGGACTTGACAATGGCTACACCTTC. This encodes CASSGGLDNGYTF.

This chain connects TRBV4-2 to TRBJ1-4; tentative D call: TRBD1 (6 bases). The germline V and J ends were trimmed by 0 bases and 3 bases, with 8 bases remaining between them. The CDR3 runs to 15 residues. CDR1 is LGHNA, CDR2 YNFKEQ, per germline. The CDR3 DNA reads as TGTGCCAGCAGCCAAGATCAGGGGTCTAATGAAAAACTGTTTTTT. Residues: CASSQDQGSNEKLFF.

This chain uses TRBV25-1 with TRBJ2-3, with 8 bases aligning to TRBD2. Germline V gene data show CDR1 as MGHDK and CDR2 as SYGVNS. This CDR3 contains 13 residues. The CDR3 region has the DNA TGTCCCGCGCCGCGGGGGGCGCTTGATACGCAGTATTTT. This gives the protein CPAPRGALDTQYF.

This clone came up once. V gene TRBV5-8 combines with J gene TRBJ2-3; 7 bases fit TRBD2. CDR1 and CDR2 (germline): SGHTS, YDEGEE. CDR3 length equals 15 residues. J lost 0 bases, V lost 2 bases, and 3 bases had no gene match. The CDR3 DNA reads as TGTGCCAGCAGCTTTGGCGGGGGAAGCACAGATACGCAGTATTTT. As protein: CASSFGGGSTDTQYF.

The chain joins TRBV6-4 to TRBJ1-3, with unresolved D. The germline V gene has CDR1 MRHNA and CDR2 SNTAGT. This CDR3 is 14 amino acids long. The V gene lost 8 bases and the J gene lost 3 bases, with 14 bases spanning the gap. Here the CDR3 reads CASHRRASGNTIYF. The CDR3 DNA is TGTGCCAGCCATCGGAGGGCCAGTGGAAACACCATATATTTT.

This clone was found a few times. The gene calls are TRBV7-9 and TRBJ2-1, with 16 bases fitting TRBD2. The trim removed 5 bases at V and 1 base at J, leaving 5 bases unmatched. The CDR3 spans 18 residues. Germline values: CDR1 SEHNR, CDR2 FQNEAQ (reference sequence). This chain's CDR3 is CASSGGLAGGQSYNEQFF. The CDR3 nucleotides are TGTGCCAGCAGCGGGGGACTAGCGGGGGGGCAGTCCTACAATGAGCAGTTCTTC.

The chain links TRBV7-9 to TRBJ2-2, with 10 bases that match TRBD2. The germline CDR1 and CDR2 sequences are SEHNR and FQNEAQ (reference sequence). Trimming cost V 2 bases and J 1 base; bases outside gene matches: 4. This CDR3 contains 17 residues. CDR3 DNA sequence: TGTGCCAGCAGCTTAAATCCTAGCGGGGGGAACACCGGGGAGCTGTTTTTT. It encodes CASSLNPSGGNTGELFF.

V usage is TRBV15 and J usage is TRBJ1-2, with 9 positions matching TRBD1. V was pared by 9 bases and J by 4 bases, with 9 bases of the junction left unmatched. This CDR3 contains 14 residues. Germline-derived CDR1 and CDR2 are LNHNV and YYDKDF (reference sequence). The CDR3 sequence is CATSPGTGIYGYTF. CDR3 sequence (DNA): TGTGCCACAAGTCCCGGGACAGGGATCTATGGCTACACCTTC.

The rearrangement uses TRBV6-6 and TRBJ1-5; no definite D call. Germline loops: CDR1 MNHNY, CDR2 SVGAGI (reference sequence). This CDR3 has 12 amino acids. The V and J ends lost 6 bases and 3 bases respectively, with 6 bases between them. The CDR3: CASSPLNQPQHF. The DNA of the CDR3 is TGTGCCAGCAGCCCACTCAATCAGCCCCAGCATTTT.

The chain is built from TRBV11-2 and TRBJ2-7; a weak D match, TRBD1 (6 bases). Trimming cost V 4 bases and J 5 bases, with 6 bases left between them. The germline gives CDR1 SGHAT, CDR2 FQNNGV. This CDR3 is 11 amino acids long. The CDR3 nucleotides are TGTGCCAGCAGCTACAGGGACGAGCAGTACTTC. This gives the protein CASSYRDEQYF.

This chain links TRBV30 with TRBJ1-5; no reliable D call. There are 14 residues in the CDR3. Germline V gene lookup returns CDR1 GTSNPN and CDR2 SVGIG (reference sequence). V lost 3 bases, J lost 0 bases, and 9 bases lay in between. In nucleotides, the CDR3 is TGTGCCTGGAGCCCGGAGGTTAGCAATCAGCCCCAGCATTTT. Amino acid sequence: CAWSPEVSNQPQHF.

This chain links TRBV4-2 with TRBJ2-5; no firm D call. Germline CDR1 LGHNA, CDR2 YNFKEQ. V was shortened by 4 bases and J by 2 bases, with 5 bases between the two germline ends. This CDR3 comprises 12 residues. CDR3 nucleotides: TGTGCCAGCAGCCTAGTTCAAGAGACCCAGTACTTC. Encoded protein: CASSLVQETQYF.